This T cell receptor beta chain was retrieved from a study of cytomegalovirus exposure and HLA in healthy donors. The CDR3 contains 18 residues. The trim removed 1 base at V and 4 bases at J, leaving 7 bases unmatched. Germline values: CDR1 SGHTA, CDR2 FQGNSA. PCR amplification relied on 60 Vbeta primers (plus 13 Jbeta primers). Only in-frame clones appear in the TCRdb table, and some are missing; sequencing was by immunoSEQ multiplex PCR. The sample carries under 70,000 clones, approximately 80% recorded once. Sequencing was carried out using PBMCs. The gene calls are TRBV7-2 and TRBJ2-5, with 15 positions matching TRBD2. This sequence originates from a man aged 50-59 years in good health and CMV-seronegative. The CDR3 sequence: CASSLGLGLAGGGETQYF. The CDR3 DNA is TGTGCCAGCAGCTTAGGGTTGGGACTAGCGGGGGGAGGAGAGACCCAGTACTTC.